This note documents a single T cell receptor (beta chain) sequence. What it recognizes is unknown. This sequence may be a read error, since a much larger clone differs from it by one base. The data belong to a study of HIV-infected patients and healthy controls. Whole-study findings and limits: HIV-infected patients shared fewer CDR3 sequences between individuals than healthy controls. Unequal distinct sequence numbers between patients and controls complicated comparisons.

V lost 8 bases to trimming and J lost 5 bases, with 19 bases between them. Germline values: CDR1 LNHDA, CDR2 SQIVND (reference sequence). CDR3 length: 15 residues. cDNA was made from around 0.45 ug RNA using alpha and beta constant primers. Alpha and beta chain libraries were made separately by chain-specific third strand synthesis with multiplexing indices. A single record per CDR3 protein comes from TCRdb applying MiXCR to the 5' RACE reads. The data contain a few thousand distinct CDR3 sequences, approximately 22% of them singletons. Antiretroviral therapy had run roughly three months, about 14 weeks, before follow-up blood collection. Whole blood was used without fractionation, so all unsorted peripheral T cells were included.

This chain uses TRBV19 with TRBJ2-1; tentatively, D is TRBD2 (7 bases). This TCR derives from an adult with HIV infection. The sequences come from blood, collected during antiretroviral therapy. Here the CDR3 reads CASGGAAVGDNEQFF. CDR3 nucleotides: TGTGCCAGTGGGGGGGCGGCAGTGGGTGACAATGAGCAGTTCTTC.